This T cell receptor (beta chain) appears in the sequencing data of a study of cytomegalovirus exposure and HLA in healthy donors. PCR used 60 Vbeta primers and 13 Jbeta primers. Generated by immunoSEQ multiplex PCR, the TCRdb table keeps only in-frame clones and is missing some. The profile shows some 240,000 clones, approximately 82% of them singletons. Study-level findings and limits: A missense DCLRE1C variant was associated with V- and J-gene trimming of TCR beta chains in a later analysis, and an independent cohort replicated the association. Immune exposure information available was restricted to CMV serostatus. Judged likely to be a sequencing artifact was a cluster of highly shared sequence variants. Reports indicated that the classifier achieved high specificity and sensitivity in diagnosing cytomegalovirus status.

A note on this clone: Its antigen is currently unknown.

Sequencing was done on a sample of PBMCs. This TCR was sampled from a male donor in good health and CMV-seronegative.

CDR3: CASSLRGGISNQPQHF. The CDR3 nucleotides are TGTGCCAGCAGCTTGAGAGGGGGAATCAGCAATCAGCCCCAGCATTTT. The chain combines TRBV11-2 with TRBJ1-5; perhaps TRBD1 as D (6 bases). Trimming pared 3 bases from V and 1 base from J, leaving 13 bases between. CDR1 and CDR2 from the germline V gene are SGHAT and FQNNGV. The CDR3 extends over 16 amino acids.